This TCR beta chain comes out of a study of PD-1 blockade in mismatch repair-deficient tumors. The wider study: All were previously treated, progressing patients with around 12 mismatch repair-deficient cancer types.

Only in-frame clones appear in the TCRdb table, and some are missing; sequencing was by immunoSEQ multiplex PCR. The table has roughly 48,000 clones, roughly 82% seen once. This CDR3 is 14 amino acids long. CDR1 and CDR2 (germline): MNHNS, SASEGT. The V end lost 3 bases, the J end lost 5 bases, and 12 bases lay between the germline ends. Sequencing was performed on PBMCs, taken before pembrolizumab treatment. This sequence was found in an adult with mismatch repair-deficient cancer. The chain has TRBV6-1 and TRBJ2-3; no definite D call. CDR3 sequence (DNA): TGTGCCAGCAGTGACTGGAGCGCAGTAGATACGCAGTATTTT. It is translated as CASSDWSAVDTQYF.